The source of this T cell receptor beta chain is a study of cytomegalovirus exposure and HLA in healthy donors. General observations from the study: Several V segments, TRBV6-2 and TRBV6-3 among them, could not be told apart and were dropped.

Donors had nominal health at sampling but likely had unrecorded immune exposures. This PCR relied on a set of 60 Vbeta primers and 13 Jbeta primers. Libraries were prepared by immunoSEQ multiplex PCR; TCRdb keeps only in-frame clonotypes and omits some of them. Here the sample table reports 100,000 to 150,000 clones. CDR1 and CDR2 (germline): MDHEN, SYDVKM. There are 16 residues in the CDR3. Unmatched junction bases numbered 5, after V lost 6 bases and J lost 0 bases. Comments on this clone: Its antigen is as yet unknown.

The source is a man younger than 35 in good health and CMV-seronegative. Sequencing was done on a sample of PBMCs. The chain links TRBV28 to TRBJ2-3, with TRBD2 matching 11 bases. The CDR3: CASRVLAGDSTDTQYF. In DNA, the CDR3 is TGTGCCAGCAGGGTACTAGCGGGGGATAGCACAGATACGCAGTATTTT.